This T cell receptor beta chain was sequenced for a study of human thymus T cells. Deletions cut 11 bases from V and 2 bases from J, with 15 bases between. The CDR3 sequence is 13 residues long. Clones were read by immunoSEQ multiplex PCR, and TCRdb kept only the in-frame ones, dropping some. The sample lists some 130,000 clones; about 93% were seen once. Surgeons resected thymus tissue during corrective heart surgery. The donors were infants in Finland with congenital heart defects, otherwise immunologically healthy. What was sequenced was thymus tissue. The clonotype comes from a boy under two years old with a congenital heart defect but otherwise immunologically healthy. This rearrangement joins TRBV23-1 to TRBJ1-1, with D maybe TRBD1 (5 bases). TRBV23-1 is sorted into the ORF group, with uncertain function. The DNA for the CDR3 is TGCGCCGACCAGGGATGGAGAAACACTGAAGCTTTCTTT. This codes for CADQGWRNTEAFF.